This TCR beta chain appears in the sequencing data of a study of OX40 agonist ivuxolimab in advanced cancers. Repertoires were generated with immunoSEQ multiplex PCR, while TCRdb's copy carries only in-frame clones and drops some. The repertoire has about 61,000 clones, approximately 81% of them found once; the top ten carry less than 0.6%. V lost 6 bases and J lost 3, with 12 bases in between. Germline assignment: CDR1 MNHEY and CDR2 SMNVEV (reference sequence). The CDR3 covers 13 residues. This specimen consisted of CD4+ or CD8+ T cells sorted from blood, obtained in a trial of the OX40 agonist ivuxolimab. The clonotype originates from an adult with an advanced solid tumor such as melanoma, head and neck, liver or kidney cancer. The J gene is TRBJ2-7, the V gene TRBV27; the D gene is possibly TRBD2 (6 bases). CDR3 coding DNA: TGTGCCAGCAGCCGAGGGACTCACTACGAGCAGTACTTC. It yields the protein CASSRGTHYEQYF.